These 4 T cell receptor beta chains were all obtained from the same sample, sequenced in a study of blood T cell repertoires in COVID-19. Using immunoSEQ multiplex PCR, the repertoire was profiled, and TCRdb retains in-frame clones only, with some absent. The sample shows roughly 290,000 clones, roughly 90% of them seen only once. The specimen sequenced was peripheral blood. These receptors originate from a woman aged 25 to 45 with COVID-19, enrolled during active disease.

There are a few counts of this clone. V gene TRBV29-1 combines with J gene TRBJ2-3; 9 bases are a match to TRBD1. There are 13 residues in the CDR3. With V trimmed by 5 bases and J by 5 bases, 5 bases remained unmatched. Germline V gives CDR1 SQVTM, CDR2 ANQGSEA. The CDR3 loop reads CSVPDRGQDTQYF. CDR3 sequence (DNA): TGCAGCGTTCCGGACAGGGGCCAAGATACGCAGTATTTT.

V usage is TRBV15 and J usage is TRBJ1-5, with 7 positions matching TRBD1. Germline V gene lookup returns CDR1 LNHNV and CDR2 YYDKDF (reference sequence). The CDR3 has 16 amino acids. V shed 6 bases and J 5 bases; nucleotides not matched to a gene: 13. DNA for the CDR3: TGTGCCACCAGGACACTTACAGGGGTTGAGGATCAGCCCCAGCATTTT. Amino acids: CATRTLTGVEDQPQHF.

The V gene is TRBV5-1, the J gene TRBJ2-2, with D maybe TRBD2 (5 bases). CDR1 is SGHRS, CDR2 YFSETQ, per germline. Trimming removed 3 bases at V and 0 bases at J, with 6 bases between. CDR3 length: 14 residues. The DNA for the CDR3 is TGCGCCAGCAGCTCGCGGGCGAACACCGGGGAGCTGTTTTTT. It translates to CASSSRANTGELFF.

The chain recombines TRBV7-8 with TRBJ2-7; a weak D match, TRBD1 (6 bases). Trimming cost V 5 bases and J 7 bases, with 21 bases left between them. From germline, CDR1 is SGHVS and CDR2 FQNEAQ. The CDR3 extends over 15 amino acids. CDR3 nucleotides: TGTGCCAGCAGCAGGTCCGGGCGGAGAGGGGGAGAGCAGTACTTC. Translation: CASSRSGRRGGEQYF. Full variable domain (rest looked up from reference TRBV7-8 and TRBJ2-7): GAGVSQSPRYKVAKRGQDVALRCDPISGHVSLFWYQQALGQGPEFLTYFQNEAQLDKSGLPSDRFFAERPEGSVSTLKIQRTQQEDSAVYLCASSRSGRRGGEQYFGPGTRLTVT.